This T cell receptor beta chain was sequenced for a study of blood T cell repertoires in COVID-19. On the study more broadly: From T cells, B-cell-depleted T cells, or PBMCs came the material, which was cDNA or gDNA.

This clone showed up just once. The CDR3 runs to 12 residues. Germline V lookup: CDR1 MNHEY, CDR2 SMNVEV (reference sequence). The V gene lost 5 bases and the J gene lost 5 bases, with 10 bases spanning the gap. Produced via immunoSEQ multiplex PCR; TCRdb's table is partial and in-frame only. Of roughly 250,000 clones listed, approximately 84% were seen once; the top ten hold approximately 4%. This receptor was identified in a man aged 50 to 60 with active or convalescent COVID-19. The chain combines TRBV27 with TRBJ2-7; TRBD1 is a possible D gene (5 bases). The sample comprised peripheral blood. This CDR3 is CASSNQGDEQYF. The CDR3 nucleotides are TGTGCCAGCAGTAACCAGGGCGACGAGCAGTACTTC.